This TCR beta chain originates from a study of T cell responses to AZD1222 COVID-19 vaccine. Study observations and caveats: Just a handful of AZD1222 recipients were seropositive at baseline. All repertoire sampling was performed exclusively after the peak T cell response. Recipients of two AZD1222 doses showed rising Spike-specific TCR breadth and depth.

The analysis combined second doses at about 4 or about 12 weeks. TCRdb's table, derived via immunoSEQ multiplex PCR, lists solely in-frame clones and lacks some. The top ten clones hold under 14% of a sample with 150,000 to 200,000 clones, 80% to 90% of them seen once. With regard to this clone: Antigen: not known.

This receptor was taken from an adult who received the AZD1222 COVID-19 vaccine. The sample here was peripheral blood, taken 28 days after the second AZD1222 dose.

The CDR3 coding sequence is TGTGCCATCAGTGAGGTGAACAGCGGGTACAATGAGCAGTTCTTC. Protein product: CAISEVNSGYNEQFF. This sequence joins TRBV10-3 and TRBJ2-1, with D perhaps matching TRBD2 (6 bases). The CDR3 sequence is 15 residues long. The V gene lost 2 bases and the J gene lost 4 bases, with 12 bases spanning the gap. Germline V CDR1 and CDR2: ENHRY, SYGVKD.